A single T cell receptor beta chain is shown here with its context. Original processing methods: Amplification with reference gene primers provided the estimates of nucleated cell counts. Using immunoSEQ multiplex PCR, the repertoire was profiled, and TCRdb retains in-frame clones only, with some absent. For V, J and clone size, that table is used; D and trimming come from the DNA. Of roughly 300,000 clones detected, roughly 87% appear once; the ten largest clones hold 9% to 9.5%. Looked up from germline, CDR1 is PRHDT and CDR2 is FYEKMQ (reference sequence). This CDR3 has 14 residues. The ends were cut back, 0 bases at V and 5 bases at J, with 10 bases in the middle. The entry originates in a study of blood T cell repertoires in COVID-19. Study summary: Samples of COVID-19 (acute and convalescent) were obtained from the United States, Italy and Spain.

The chain uses TRBV13 and TRBJ1-1; tentatively, D is TRBD1 (5 bases). This clonotype originated in a man between 18 and 29 years old with active or convalescent COVID-19. The specimen sequenced was peripheral blood. In DNA form, the CDR3 reads TGTGCCAGCAGCTTAGGCATAGGGGAAACTGAAGCTTTCTTT. Residues: CASSLGIGETEAFF.